The sequence of this T cell receptor beta chain was determined in a study of cytomegalovirus exposure and HLA in healthy donors. Overall study findings and caveats: Cytomegalovirus-associated status was assigned to around 160 TCR beta chains. Most TCR sequences were seen very rarely across donors, but some public TCRs occurred in many.

The CDR3 is 15 amino acids. Details on this clone: Its antigen is still unknown.

The validation cohort, a group of 120 subjects, included the donors and was separate from the approximately 680-subject first cohort. Some clones are missing from TCRdb's copy, which holds only in-frame ones; the method was immunoSEQ multiplex PCR. The sample lists under 110,000 clones; around 90% were seen once. Sequenced: PBMCs. This clonotype was sampled from a woman aged 18-29 years in good health and CMV-seropositive. V usage is TRBV21-1 and J usage is TRBJ2-6; the DNA was not used to check the table's D call, TRBD2. TRBV21-1 is reported as a pseudogene. CDR3 region: CASSKGERGANVLTF. CDR3 DNA sequence: TGTGCCAGCAGCAAAGGGGAGCGTGGGGCCAACGTCCTGACTTTC.